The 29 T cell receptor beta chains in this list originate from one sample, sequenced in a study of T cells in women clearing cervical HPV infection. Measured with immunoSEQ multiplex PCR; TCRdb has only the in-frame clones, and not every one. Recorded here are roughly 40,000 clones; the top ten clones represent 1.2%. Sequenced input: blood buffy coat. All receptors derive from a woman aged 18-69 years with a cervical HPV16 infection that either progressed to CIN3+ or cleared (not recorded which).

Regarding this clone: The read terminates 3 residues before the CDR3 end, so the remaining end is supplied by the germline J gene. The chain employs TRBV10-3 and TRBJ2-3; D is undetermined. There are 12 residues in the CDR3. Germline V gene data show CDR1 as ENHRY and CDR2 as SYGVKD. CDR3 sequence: CAISDSNQPQYF. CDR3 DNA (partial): TGTGCCATCAGTGATAGCAATCAGCCG.

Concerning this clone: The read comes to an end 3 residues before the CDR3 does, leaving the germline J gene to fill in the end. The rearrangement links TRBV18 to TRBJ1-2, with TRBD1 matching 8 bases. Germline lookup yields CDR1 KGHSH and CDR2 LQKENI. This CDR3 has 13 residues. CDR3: CASQTGEEHDYTF. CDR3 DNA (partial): TGTGCCAGCCAGACAGGGGAGGAGCACGAC. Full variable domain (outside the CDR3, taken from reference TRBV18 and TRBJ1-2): NAGVMQNPRHLVRRRGQEARLRCSPMKGHSHVYWYRQLPEEGLKFMVYLQKENIIDESGMPKERFSAEFPKEGPSILRIQQVVRGDSAAYFCASQTGEEHDYTFGSGTRLTVV.

Partial CDR3 DNA: TGTGCCAGCAGTGAATGGTCAGGGGGTGATACG. Translation: CASSEWSGGDT. The whole CDR3 protein is CASSEWSGGDTQYF. The chain couples TRBV6-1 to TRBJ2-3; 7 nucleotides align to TRBD1. The sequence runs out 3 residues before the end of the CDR3; the remainder is reconstructed from the germline J gene. The CDR3 covers 14 residues. V lost 2 bases to trimming and J lost 6 bases; unmatched junction nucleotides: 5. CDR1 and CDR2 (germline): MNHNS, SASEGT.

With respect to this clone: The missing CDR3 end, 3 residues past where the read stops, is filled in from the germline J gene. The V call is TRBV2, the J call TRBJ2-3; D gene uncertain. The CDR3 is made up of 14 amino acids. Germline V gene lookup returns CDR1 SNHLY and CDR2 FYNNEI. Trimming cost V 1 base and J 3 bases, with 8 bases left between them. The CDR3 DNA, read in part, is TGTGCCAGCAGTGAAGGTATCCGGACAGATACG. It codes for CASSEGIRTDT. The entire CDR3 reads CASSEGIRTDTQYF.

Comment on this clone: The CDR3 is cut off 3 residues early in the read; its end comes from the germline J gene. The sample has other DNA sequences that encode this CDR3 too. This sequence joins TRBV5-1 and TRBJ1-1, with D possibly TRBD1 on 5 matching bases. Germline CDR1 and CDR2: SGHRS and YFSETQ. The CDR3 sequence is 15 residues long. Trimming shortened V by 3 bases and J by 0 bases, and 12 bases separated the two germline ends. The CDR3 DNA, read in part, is TGCGCCAGCAGCTCCGGGACTGTCCTGAACACTGAA. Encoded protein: CASSSGTVLNTE. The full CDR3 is CASSSGTVLNTEAFF.

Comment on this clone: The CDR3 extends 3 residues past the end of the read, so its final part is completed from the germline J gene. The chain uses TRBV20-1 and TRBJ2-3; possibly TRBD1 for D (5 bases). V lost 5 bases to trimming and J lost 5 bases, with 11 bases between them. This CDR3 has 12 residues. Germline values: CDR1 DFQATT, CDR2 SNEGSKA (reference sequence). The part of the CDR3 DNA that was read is TGCAGTGCTCCTCGCCAGGGAGATACG. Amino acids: CSAPRQGDT. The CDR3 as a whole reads CSAPRQGDTQYF.

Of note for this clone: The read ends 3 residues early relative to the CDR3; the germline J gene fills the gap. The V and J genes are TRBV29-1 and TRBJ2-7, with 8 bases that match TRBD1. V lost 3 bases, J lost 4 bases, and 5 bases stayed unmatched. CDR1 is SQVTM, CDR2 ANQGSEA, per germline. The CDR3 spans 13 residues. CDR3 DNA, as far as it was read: TGCAGCGTTGATCGGACAGGGATGTACGAG. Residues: CSVDRTGMYE. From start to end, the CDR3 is CSVDRTGMYEQYF.

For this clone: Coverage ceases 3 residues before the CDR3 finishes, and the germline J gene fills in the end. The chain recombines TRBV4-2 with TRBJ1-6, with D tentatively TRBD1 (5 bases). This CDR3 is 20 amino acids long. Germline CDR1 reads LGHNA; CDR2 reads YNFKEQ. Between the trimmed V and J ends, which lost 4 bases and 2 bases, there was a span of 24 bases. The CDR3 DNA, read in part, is TGTGCCAGCAGCCCCAGGGCCGGGAGCTCAGCGGGCCCCTATAATTCACCC. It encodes CASSPRAGSSAGPYNSP. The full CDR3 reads CASSPRAGSSAGPYNSPLHF.

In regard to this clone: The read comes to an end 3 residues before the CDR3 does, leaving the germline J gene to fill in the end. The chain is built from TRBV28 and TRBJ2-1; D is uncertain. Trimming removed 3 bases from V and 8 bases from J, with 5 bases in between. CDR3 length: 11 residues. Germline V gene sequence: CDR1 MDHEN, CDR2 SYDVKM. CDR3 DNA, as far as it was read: TGTGCCAGCAGTTTCCTTCATGAG. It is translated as CASSFLHE. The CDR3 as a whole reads CASSFLHEQFF.

The DNA read from the CDR3 is TGTGCCAGCCGGGGACAGTCCAATCAGCCG. Translated: CASRGQSNQP. In full, the CDR3 is CASRGQSNQPQYF. This chain links TRBV7-2 with TRBJ2-3; 7 nucleotides match TRBD1. The CDR3 is cut off 3 residues early in the read; its end comes from the germline J gene. This CDR3 has 13 amino acids. The germline CDR1 and CDR2 sequences are SGHTA and FQGNSA.

CDR3 DNA, as far as it was read: TGCGCCAGCACCAAGGGGGGGAATCGGGACACTGAA. Protein: CASTKGGNRDTE. Given in full, the CDR3 is CASTKGGNRDTEAFF. J is TRBJ1-1 and V is TRBV4-1; TRBD1 is a possible D gene (6 bases). The observed sequence ends 3 residues before the CDR3 terminus, with the missing tail filled in from the germline J gene. Germline lookup yields CDR1 MGHRA and CDR2 YSYEKL. The ends were cut back, 7 bases at V and 3 bases at J, with 18 bases in the middle. The CDR3 has 15 residues.

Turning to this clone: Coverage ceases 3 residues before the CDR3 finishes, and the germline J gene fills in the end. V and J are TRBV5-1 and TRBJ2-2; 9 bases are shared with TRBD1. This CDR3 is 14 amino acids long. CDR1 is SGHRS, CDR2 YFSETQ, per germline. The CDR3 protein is CASSSGQGNSPLFF. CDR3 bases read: TGCGCCAGCAGTTCCGGACAGGGGAATTCACCG.

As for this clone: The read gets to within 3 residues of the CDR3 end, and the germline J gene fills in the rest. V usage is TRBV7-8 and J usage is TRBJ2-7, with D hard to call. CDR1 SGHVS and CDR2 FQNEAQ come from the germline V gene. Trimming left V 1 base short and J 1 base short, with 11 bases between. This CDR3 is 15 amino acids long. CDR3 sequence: CASSLERFFSYEQYF. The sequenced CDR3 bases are TGTGCCAGCAGCTTAGAAAGGTTTTTTTCCTACGAG.

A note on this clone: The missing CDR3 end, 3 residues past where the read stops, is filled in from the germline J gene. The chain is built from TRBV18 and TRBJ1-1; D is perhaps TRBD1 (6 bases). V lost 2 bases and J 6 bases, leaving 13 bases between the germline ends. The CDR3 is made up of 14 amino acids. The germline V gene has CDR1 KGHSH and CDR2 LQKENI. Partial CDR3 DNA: TGTGCCAGCTCACCAGGCGAACAGGGTCCTGAA. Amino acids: CASSPGEQGPE. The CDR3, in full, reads CASSPGEQGPEAFF.

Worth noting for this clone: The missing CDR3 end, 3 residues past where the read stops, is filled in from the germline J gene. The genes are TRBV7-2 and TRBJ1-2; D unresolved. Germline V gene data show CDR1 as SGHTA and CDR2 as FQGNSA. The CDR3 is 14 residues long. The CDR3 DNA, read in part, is TGTGCCAGCAGCTCGTTAGCCTCTTCCTACGAC. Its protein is CASSSLASSYD. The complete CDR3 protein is CASSSLASSYDYTF.

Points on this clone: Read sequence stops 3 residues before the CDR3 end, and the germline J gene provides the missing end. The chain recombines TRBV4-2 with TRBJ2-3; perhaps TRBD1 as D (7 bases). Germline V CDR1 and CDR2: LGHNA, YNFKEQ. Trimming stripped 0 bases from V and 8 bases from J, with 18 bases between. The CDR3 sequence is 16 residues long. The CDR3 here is CASSQELQGGPPTQYF. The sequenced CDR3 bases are TGTGCCAGCAGCCAAGAACTCCAGGGGGGACCTCCTACG.

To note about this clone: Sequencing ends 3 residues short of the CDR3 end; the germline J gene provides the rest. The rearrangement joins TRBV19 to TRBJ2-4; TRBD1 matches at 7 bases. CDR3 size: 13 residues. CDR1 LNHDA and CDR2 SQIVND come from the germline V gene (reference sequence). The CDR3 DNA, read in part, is TGTGCCAGTAAGACGGGACAGCGCTATGGT. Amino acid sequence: CASKTGQRYG. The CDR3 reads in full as CASKTGQRYGQYF. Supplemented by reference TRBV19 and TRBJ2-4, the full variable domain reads DGGITQSPKYLFRKEGQNVTLSCEQNLNHDAMYWYRQDPGQGLRLIYYSQIVNDFQKGDIAEGYSVSREKKESFPLTVTSAQKNPTAFYLCASKTGQRYGQYFGAGTRLSVL.

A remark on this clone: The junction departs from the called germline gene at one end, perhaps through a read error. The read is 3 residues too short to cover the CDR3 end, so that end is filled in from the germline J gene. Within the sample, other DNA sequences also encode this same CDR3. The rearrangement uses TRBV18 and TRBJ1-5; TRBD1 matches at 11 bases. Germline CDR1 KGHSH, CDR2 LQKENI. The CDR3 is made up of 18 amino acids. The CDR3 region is CASSPRTGGDYSNQPQHF. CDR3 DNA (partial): TGTGCCAGCTCGCCACGGACAGGGGGCGATTATAGCAATCAGCCC.

The part of the CDR3 DNA that was read is TGTGCCTGGGGGACAGGGCTCTACGAG. Its protein is CAWGTGLYE. The whole CDR3 sequence reads CAWGTGLYEQYF. The genes are TRBV30 and TRBJ2-7; 9 bases are shared with TRBD1. The sequence runs out 3 residues before the end of the CDR3; the remainder is reconstructed from the germline J gene. The CDR3 extends over 12 amino acids. Per germline, CDR1 GTSNPN and CDR2 SVGIG (reference sequence). V shed 5 bases and J 3 bases; nucleotides not matched to a gene: 2.

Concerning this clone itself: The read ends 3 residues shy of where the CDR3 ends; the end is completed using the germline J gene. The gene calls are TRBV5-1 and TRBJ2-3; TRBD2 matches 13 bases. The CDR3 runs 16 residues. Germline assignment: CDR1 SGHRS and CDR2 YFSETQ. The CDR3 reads CASSVSGTSGVETQYF. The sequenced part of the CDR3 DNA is TGCGCCAGCAGCGTTTCCGGGACTAGCGGGGTCGAGACG.

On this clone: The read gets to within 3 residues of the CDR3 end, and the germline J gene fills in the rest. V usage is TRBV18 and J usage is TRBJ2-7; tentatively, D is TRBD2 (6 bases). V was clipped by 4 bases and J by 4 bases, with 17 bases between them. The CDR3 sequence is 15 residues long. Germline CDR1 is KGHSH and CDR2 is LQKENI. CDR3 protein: CASSQGEGGTYEQYF. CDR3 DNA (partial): TGTGCCAGCTCACAGGGCGAGGGCGGGACTTACGAG.

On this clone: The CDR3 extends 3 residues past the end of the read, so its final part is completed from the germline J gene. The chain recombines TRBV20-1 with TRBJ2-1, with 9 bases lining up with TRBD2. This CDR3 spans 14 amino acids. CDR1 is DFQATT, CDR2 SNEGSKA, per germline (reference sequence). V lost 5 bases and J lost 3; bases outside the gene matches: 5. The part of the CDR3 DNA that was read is TGCAGTGCTTTAGCGGGAGTACGCTACAATGAG. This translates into CSALAGVRYNE. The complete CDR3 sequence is CSALAGVRYNEQFF.

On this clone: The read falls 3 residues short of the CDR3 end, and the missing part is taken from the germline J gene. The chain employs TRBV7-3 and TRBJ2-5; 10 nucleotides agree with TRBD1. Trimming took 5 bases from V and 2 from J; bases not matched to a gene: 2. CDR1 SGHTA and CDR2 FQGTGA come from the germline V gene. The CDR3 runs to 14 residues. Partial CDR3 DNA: TGTGCCAGCAGCCGGACAGGGGGGCAAGAGACC. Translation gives CASSRTGGQET. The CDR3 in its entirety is CASSRTGGQETQYF.

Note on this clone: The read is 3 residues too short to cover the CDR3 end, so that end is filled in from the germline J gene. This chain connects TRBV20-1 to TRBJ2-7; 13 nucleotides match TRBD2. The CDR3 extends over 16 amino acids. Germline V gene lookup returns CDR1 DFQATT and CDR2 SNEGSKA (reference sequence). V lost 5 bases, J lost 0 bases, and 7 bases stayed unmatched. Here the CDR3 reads CSAYRLAGGLSYEQYF. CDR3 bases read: TGCAGTGCTTACCGACTAGCGGGGGGCCTCTCCTACGAG.

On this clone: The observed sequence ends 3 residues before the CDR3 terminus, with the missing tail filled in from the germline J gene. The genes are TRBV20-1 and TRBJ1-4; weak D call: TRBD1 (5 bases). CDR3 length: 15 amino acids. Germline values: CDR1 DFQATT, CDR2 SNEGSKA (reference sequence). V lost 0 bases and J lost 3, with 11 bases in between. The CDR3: CSARDWRGPNEKLFF. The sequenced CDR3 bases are TGCAGTGCTAGAGATTGGCGGGGCCCTAATGAAAAA.

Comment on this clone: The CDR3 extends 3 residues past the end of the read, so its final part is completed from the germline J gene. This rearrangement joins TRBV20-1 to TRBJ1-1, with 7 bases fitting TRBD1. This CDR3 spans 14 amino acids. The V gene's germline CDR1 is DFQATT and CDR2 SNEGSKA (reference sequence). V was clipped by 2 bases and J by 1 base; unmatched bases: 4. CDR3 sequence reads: CSARPTGANTEAFF. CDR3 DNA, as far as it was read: TGCAGTGCTAGACCAACAGGGGCGAACACTGAA.

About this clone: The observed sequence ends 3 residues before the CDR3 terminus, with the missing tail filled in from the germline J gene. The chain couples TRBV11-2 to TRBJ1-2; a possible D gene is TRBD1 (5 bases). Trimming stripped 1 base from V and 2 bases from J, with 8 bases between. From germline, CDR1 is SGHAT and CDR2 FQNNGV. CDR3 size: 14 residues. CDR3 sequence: CASSLVAGNYGYTF. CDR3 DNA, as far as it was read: TGTGCCAGCAGCTTAGTGGCAGGGAACTATGGC.

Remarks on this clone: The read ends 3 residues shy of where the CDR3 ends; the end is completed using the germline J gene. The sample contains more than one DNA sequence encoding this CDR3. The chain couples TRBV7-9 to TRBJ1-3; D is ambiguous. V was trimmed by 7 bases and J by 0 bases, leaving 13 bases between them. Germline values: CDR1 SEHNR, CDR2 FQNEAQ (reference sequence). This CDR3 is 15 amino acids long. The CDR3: CASTPGLSSGNTIYF. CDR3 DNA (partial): TGTGCCAGCACCCCCGGGTTAAGCTCTGGAAACACC.

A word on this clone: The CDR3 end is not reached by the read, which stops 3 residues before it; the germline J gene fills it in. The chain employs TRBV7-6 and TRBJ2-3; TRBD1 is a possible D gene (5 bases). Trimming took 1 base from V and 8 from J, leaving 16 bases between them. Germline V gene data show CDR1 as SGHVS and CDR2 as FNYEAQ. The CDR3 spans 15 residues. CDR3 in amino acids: CASSLVGEATSTQYF. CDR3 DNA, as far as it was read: TGTGCCAGCAGCTTAGTAGGGGAAGCGACGAGTACG.